Presented here are 17 T cell receptor beta chains from one specimen sequenced in a study of T cells in Graves' hyperthyroidism and ophthalmopathy. The CDR3 regions of TCR beta were amplified from RNA transcripts. HTBI primers were employed in a first-round RT-PCR of the TCR CDR3. One entry per CDR3 protein, called by TCRdb with MiXCR from the multiplex PCR reads. The table has fewer than 600,000 distinct CDR3 sequences, around an eighth seen once. Material for sequencing was blood. All receptors derive from a woman younger than 30 with Graves' hyperthyroidism.

The chain is built from TRBV9 and TRBJ1-5; D not resolved. Germline V lookup: CDR1 SGDLS, CDR2 YYNGEE. Trimming cost V 2 bases and J 4 bases, with 13 bases left between them. The length of the CDR3 is 15 residues. In DNA, the CDR3 is TGTGCCAGCAGCGTTGGCGGGCGTGGGAATCAGCCCCAGCATTTT. This codes for CASSVGGRGNQPQHF. The variable domain in full, with the rest retrieved from reference TRBV9 and TRBJ1-5, is DSGVTQTPKHLITATGQRVTLRCSPRSGDLSVYWYQQSLDQGLQFLIQYYNGEERAKGNILERFSAQQFPDLHSELNLSSLELGDSALYFCASSVGGRGNQPQHFGDGTRLSIL.

DNA of the CDR3: TGTGCCAGCAGTGGACGGGACAGGGGAACAATCACCCTCCACTTT. Encoded protein: CASSGRDRGTITLHF. V usage is TRBV25-1 and J usage is TRBJ1-6, with 10 nucleotides matching TRBD1. J lost 14 bases, V lost 4 bases, and 11 bases had no gene match. The CDR3 totals 15 residues. Looked up from germline, CDR1 is MGHDK and CDR2 is SYGVNS.

Comments on this clonotype: A much larger clone lies one base from this, so it may be a read error. The V call is TRBV19, the J call TRBJ2-7; no definite D call. The CDR3 consists of 14 residues. Per the germline V gene, CDR1 is LNHDA and CDR2 is SQIVND (reference sequence). The CDR3 spells CASSMAIPSYEEYF. In DNA, the CDR3 is TGTGCCAGTAGTATGGCGATCCCCTCCTACGAGGAGTACTTC.

This chain joins TRBV5-1 and TRBJ2-2; 11 bases fit TRBD2. Germline V gene sequence: CDR1 SGHRS, CDR2 YFSETQ. The CDR3 is 16 amino acids. The junction had 3 bases not matched to a gene; V was cut back by 2 bases and J by 3 bases. CDR3: CASSLGTSGDTGELFF. DNA for the CDR3: TGCGCCAGCAGCTTAGGGACTAGCGGTGACACCGGGGAGCTGTTTTTT. The full variable domain, in which reference TRBV5-1 and TRBJ2-2 provide the parts outside the CDR3, is KAGVTQTPRYLIKTRGQQVTLSCSPISGHRSVSWYQQTPGQGLQFLFEYFSETQRNKGNFPGRFSGRQFSNSRSEMNVSTLELGDSALYLCASSLGTSGDTGELFFGEGSRLTVL.

This clonotype was counted ten times or more. The chain recombines TRBV19 with TRBJ1-1, with D possibly matching TRBD1 (6 bases). This CDR3 has 13 residues. Germline V gene data show CDR1 as LNHDA and CDR2 as SQIVND (reference sequence). The ends were cut back, 7 bases at V and 3 bases at J, with 12 bases in the middle. Here the CDR3 reads CASTNREDTEAFF. DNA of the CDR3: TGTGCCAGTACTAACAGGGAAGACACTGAAGCTTTCTTT. The full variable domain, its missing parts supplied by reference TRBV19 and TRBJ1-1, is DGGITQSPKYLFRKEGQNVTLSCEQNLNHDAMYWYRQDPGQGLRLIYYSQIVNDFQKGDIAEGYSVSREKKESFPLTVTSAQKNPTAFYLCASTNREDTEAFFGQGTRLTVV.

Of note for this clonotype: With a much larger clone just one base away, this may be a read error. The J gene is TRBJ1-2, the V gene TRBV20-1; no definite D call. Germline V gene sequence: CDR1 DFQATT, CDR2 SNEGSKA (reference sequence). This CDR3 has 12 amino acids. The CDR3 region is CSARDASEGYIF. The CDR3 coding sequence is TGCAGTGCTAGAGATGCATCAGAGGGCTACATCTTC.

In DNA form, the CDR3 reads TGTGCCAGCAGTTCCACACTCGGGACAGCGAGAGCTTATGGCTACACCTTC. Encoded protein: CASSSTLGTARAYGYTF. The chain couples TRBV6-9 to TRBJ1-2; 7 bases match TRBD1. V gave up 4 bases and J gave up 5 bases; unmatched junction bases: 16. Germline V lookup: CDR1 MNHGY, CDR2 SVAAGI. The CDR3 totals 17 residues.

The chain uses TRBV6-1 and TRBJ1-2; D gene unclear. Trimming took off 2 bases at V and 8 bases at J, with 15 bases between the two ends. Germline values: CDR1 MNHNS, CDR2 SASEGT. The CDR3 has 14 amino acids. The CDR3 sequence is CASSELPEGRGYTF. The CDR3 region has the DNA TGTGCCAGCAGTGAACTGCCGGAGGGTAGAGGCTACACCTTC.

This clonotype was recorded many times. This sequence joins TRBV12-3 or TRBV12-4 and TRBJ2-1, with 13 bases aligning to TRBD2. J lost 5 bases, V lost 6 bases, and 7 bases had no gene match. This CDR3 has 16 residues. This CDR3 is CASSLLLAGGNNEQFF. DNA for the CDR3: TGTGCCAGCAGCCTCCTACTAGCGGGAGGGAACAATGAGCAGTTCTTC.

This clonotype occurred a few times. The chain has TRBV6-1 and TRBJ2-7; TRBD2 matches at 7 bases. The V gene end was trimmed by 4 bases and the J gene end by 7 bases; junction bases not matched to a gene: 16. Germline V lookup: CDR1 MNHNS, CDR2 SASEGT. The CDR3 totals 16 residues. In DNA, the CDR3 is TGTGCCAGCAGTGGCCCGTGGAACGGGGGGACTGAGGAGCAGTACGTC. It translates to CASSGPWNGGTEEQYV.

This clonotype was found many times. The V gene is TRBV5-1, the J gene TRBJ2-1; 9 nucleotides align to TRBD2. The CDR3 totals 14 residues. CDR1 SGHRS and CDR2 YFSETQ come from the germline V gene. The V gene end was trimmed by 0 bases and the J gene end by 8 bases; junction bases not matched to a gene: 3. CDR3 nucleotides: TGCGCCAGCAGCTTGGTTAGCGGGAGCTATGAGCAGTTCTTC. It encodes CASSLVSGSYEQFF.

This clonotype appeared a single time. The CDR3 nucleotides read TGTGCCAGCAGTGAACAGGGACCCCAGGACGAGCAGTACTTC. Its protein product is CASSEQGPQDEQYF. The chain recombines TRBV12-3 or TRBV12-4 with TRBJ2-7, with D possibly TRBD1 on 6 matching bases. The CDR3 contains 14 residues. The V and J ends lost 5 bases and 5 bases respectively, with 16 bases between them.

This clonotype was seen a few times. The gene calls are TRBV5-1 and TRBJ2-1, with no clear D. This CDR3 has 14 residues. From germline, CDR1 is SGHRS and CDR2 YFSETQ. The V gene lost 2 bases and the J gene lost 2 bases, with 8 bases spanning the gap. This chain's CDR3 is CASSLEVPYNEQFF. CDR3 nucleotides: TGCGCCAGCAGCTTAGAGGTCCCCTACAATGAGCAGTTCTTC.

This clonotype appeared a few times. V is TRBV4-1 and J is TRBJ2-7, with D perhaps matching TRBD1 (5 bases). Trimming pared 1 base from V and 2 bases from J, leaving 12 bases between. This CDR3 spans 15 amino acids. Germline lookup yields CDR1 MGHRA and CDR2 YSYEKL. Written as DNA, the CDR3 is TGCGCCAGCAGCCAAGTCGGACAAGGAACCTACGAGCAGTACTTC. Amino acid sequence: CASSQVGQGTYEQYF.

This clonotype was found a few times. The CDR3 loop reads CASSVEVDTQYF. The DNA of the CDR3 is TGTGCCAGCAGCGTAGAGGTAGATACGCAGTATTTT. This rearrangement joins TRBV9 to TRBJ2-3; no firm D call. CDR1 is SGDLS and CDR2 is YYNGEE in the germline V gene. This CDR3 region has 12 residues. V was shortened by 0 bases and J by 5 bases, with 4 bases between the two germline ends.

This clonotype was recorded many times. The gene calls are TRBV27 and TRBJ1-2, with 9 bases matching TRBD1. Trimming at V came to 6 bases and at J to 8 bases, leaving 10 bases not matched to a gene. The CDR3 is made up of 14 amino acids. Germline CDR1 is MNHEY and CDR2 is SMNVEV (reference sequence). The CDR3 DNA reads as TGTGCCAGCAGCCCCTCGGGACAGGGATACGGCTACACCTTC. This sequence encodes CASSPSGQGYGYTF.

This clonotype was counted a few times. The chain carries TRBV5-1 and TRBJ2-2; D not certain. CDR3 length: 15 amino acids. With 5 bases removed from V and 0 bases from J, the gap between germline ends came to 11 bases. CDR1 and CDR2 from the germline V gene are SGHRS and YFSETQ. The CDR3 loop reads CASSYGSPNTGELFF. CDR3 coding DNA: TGCGCCAGCAGTTACGGCAGCCCGAACACCGGGGAGCTGTTTTTT.